This T cell receptor (beta chain) was recorded in a study of graft-versus-host responses after intestinal transplantation. For the study at large: Tacrolimus and steroids were given for about 3 years to all recipients after anti-thymocyte globulin induction.

Trimming cost V 8 bases and J 5 bases, with 12 bases left between them. This CDR3 contains 13 residues. Germline CDR1 is SNHLY and CDR2 is FYNNEI. Notes on this clone: Its antigen is not identified.

The assay was immunoSEQ multiplex PCR, and TCRdb's table has in-frame clones only and misses some. The sample includes fewer than 85,000 clones, approximately 80% of them seen just once. Study-level points and caveats: Recipient marrow held GvH clones, some first seen in ileum or blood.

V is TRBV2 and J is TRBJ1-4; perhaps TRBD1 as D (6 bases). The source of this sequence is a human donor who was the organ donor for an intestinal transplant. This sample comprised unstimulated CD4+ T cells sorted from spleen or lymph node cells, obtained before transplant. Here the CDR3 DNA reads TGTGCCAGCCGGGACACAGGAAATGAAAAACTGTTTTTT. It yields the protein CASRDTGNEKLFF.